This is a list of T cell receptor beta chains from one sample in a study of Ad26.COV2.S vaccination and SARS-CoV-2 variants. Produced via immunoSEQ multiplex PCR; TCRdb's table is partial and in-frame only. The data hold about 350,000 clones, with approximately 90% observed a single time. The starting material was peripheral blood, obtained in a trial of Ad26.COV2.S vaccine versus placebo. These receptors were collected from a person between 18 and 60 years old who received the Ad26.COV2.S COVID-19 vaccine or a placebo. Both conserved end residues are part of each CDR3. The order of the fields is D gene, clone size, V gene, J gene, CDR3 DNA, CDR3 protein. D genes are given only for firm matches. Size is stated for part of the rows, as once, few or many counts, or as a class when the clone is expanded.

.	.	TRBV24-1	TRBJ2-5	TGTGCCACCAGTGAACCAGGACCCCATCAACAAGAGACCCAGTACTTC	CATSEPGPHQQETQYF
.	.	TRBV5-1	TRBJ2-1	TGCGCCAGCAGCTTTTTTAACGATGAGCAGTTCTTC	CASSFFNDEQFF
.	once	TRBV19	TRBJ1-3	TGTGCCAGTAGTGTGCGACAGGCGAGCTCTGGAAACACCATATATTTT	CASSVRQASSGNTIYF
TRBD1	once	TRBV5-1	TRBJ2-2	TGCGCCAGCAGCTTGGGGACAGGGGTAACCGGGGAGCTGTTTTTT	CASSLGTGVTGELFF
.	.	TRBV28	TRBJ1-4	TGTGCCAGCAGAAAGCCGACAGATGAAAAACTGTTTTTT	CASRKPTDEKLFF
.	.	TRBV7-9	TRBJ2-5	TGTGCCAGCAGCTCTCGCACCGGGACTGGACGGAGGGAGACCCAGTACTTC	CASSSRTGTGRRETQYF
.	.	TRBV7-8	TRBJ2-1	TGTGCCAGCAGCAAGGGGGATGAGCAGTTCTTC	CASSKGDEQFF
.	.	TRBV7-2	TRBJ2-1	TGTGCCAGCAGCTTAGCGACAGACAATGAGCAGTTCTTC	CASSLATDNEQFF
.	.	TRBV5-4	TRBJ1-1	TGTGCCAGCAGCTTAAGGAGGGGAACTGAAGCTTTCTTT	CASSLRRGTEAFF
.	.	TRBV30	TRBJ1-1	TGTGCCTCGGCGGGGGGGCCATTGAACACTGAAGCTTTCTTT	CASAGGPLNTEAFF
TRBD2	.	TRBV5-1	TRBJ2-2	TGCGCCAGCAGCTTACTGACTAGCGGGAAGAACACCGGGGAGCTGTTTTTT	CASSLLTSGKNTGELFF
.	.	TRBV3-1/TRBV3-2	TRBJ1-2	TGTGCCAGCAGCCAAGGACTCCTACTTCAATTC	CASSQGLLLQF
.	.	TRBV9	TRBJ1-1	TGTGCCAGCAGCGTGGGGGTGAAGAACACTGAAGCTTTCTTT	CASSVGVKNTEAFF
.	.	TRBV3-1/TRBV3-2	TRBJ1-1	TGTGCCAGCAGCCACCCGTTGGGTTCCATCGACACTGAAGCTTTCTTT	CASSHPLGSIDTEAFF
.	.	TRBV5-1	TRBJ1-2	TGCGCCAGCAGCTTGGACGATAACTATGGCTACACCTTC	CASSLDDNYGYTF
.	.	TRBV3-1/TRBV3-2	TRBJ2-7	TGTGCCAGCAGCCAAGCCGGCGGGCTCAGCTCCTACGAGCAGTACTTC	CASSQAGGLSSYEQYF
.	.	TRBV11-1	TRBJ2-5	TGTGCCAGCAGCTTGCTTCTCGGACATTTTCAAGAGACCCAGTACTTC	CASSLLLGHFQETQYF
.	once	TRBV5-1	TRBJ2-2	TGCGCCAGCAGCATCGAATCAGGGTGGACCGGGGAGCTGTTTTTT	CASSIESGWTGELFF
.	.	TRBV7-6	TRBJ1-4	TGTGCCAGCAGCCATGCCGGGGGTTCAACTAATGAAAAACTGTTTTTT	CASSHAGGSTNEKLFF
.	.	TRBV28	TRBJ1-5	TGTGCCAGCAGTACCGTCCAGGGGACGCGCAATCAGCCCCAGCATTTT	CASSTVQGTRNQPQHF
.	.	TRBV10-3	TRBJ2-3	TGTGCCATCAGTGATGGGGCAACGGCAGATACGCAGTATTTT	CAISDGATADTQYF
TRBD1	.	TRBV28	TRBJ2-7	TGTGCCAGCAGTTTAGGGGGACAGGGGTCCTACGAGCAGTACTTC	CASSLGGQGSYEQYF
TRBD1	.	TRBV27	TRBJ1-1	TGTGCCAGCAGTTGGGACAGGAGGAACACTGAAGCTTTCTTT	CASSWDRRNTEAFF
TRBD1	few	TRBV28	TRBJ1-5	TGTGCCAGCAGTTGGGACCAGGGGGATCAGCCCCAGCATTTT	CASSWDQGDQPQHF
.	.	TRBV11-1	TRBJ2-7	TGTGCCAGCAGCTTAGCAGGGGCGTCCTACGAGCAGTACTTC	CASSLAGASYEQYF